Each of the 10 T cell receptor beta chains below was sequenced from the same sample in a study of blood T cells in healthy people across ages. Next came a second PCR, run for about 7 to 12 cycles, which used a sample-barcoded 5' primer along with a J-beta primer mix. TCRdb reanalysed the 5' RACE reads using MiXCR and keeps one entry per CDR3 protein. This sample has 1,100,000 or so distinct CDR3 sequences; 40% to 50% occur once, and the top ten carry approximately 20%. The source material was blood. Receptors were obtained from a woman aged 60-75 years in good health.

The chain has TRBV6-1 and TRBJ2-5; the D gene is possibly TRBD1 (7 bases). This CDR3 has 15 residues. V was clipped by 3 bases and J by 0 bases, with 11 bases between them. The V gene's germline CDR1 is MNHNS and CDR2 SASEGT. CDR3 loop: CASSDGGTDQETQYF. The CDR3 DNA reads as TGTGCCAGCAGTGACGGAGGGACAGACCAAGAGACCCAGTACTTC.

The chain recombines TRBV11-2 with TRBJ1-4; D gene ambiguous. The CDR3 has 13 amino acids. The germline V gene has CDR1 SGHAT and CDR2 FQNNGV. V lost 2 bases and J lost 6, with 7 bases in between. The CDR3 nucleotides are TGTGCCAGCAGCTTATTTACGGATGAAAAACTGTTTTTT. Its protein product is CASSLFTDEKLFF.

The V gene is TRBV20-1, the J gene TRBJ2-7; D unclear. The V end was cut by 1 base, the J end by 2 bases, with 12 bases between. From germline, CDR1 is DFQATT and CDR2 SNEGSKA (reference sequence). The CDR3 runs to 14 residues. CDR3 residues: CSARAGWITYEQYF. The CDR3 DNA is TGCAGTGCTAGAGCAGGTTGGATCACCTACGAGCAGTACTTC.

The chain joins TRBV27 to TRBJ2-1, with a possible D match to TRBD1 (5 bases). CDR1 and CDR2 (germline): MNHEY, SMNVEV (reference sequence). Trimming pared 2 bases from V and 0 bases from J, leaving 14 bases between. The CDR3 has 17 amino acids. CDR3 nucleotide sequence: TGTGCCAGCAGTTTAAGCGACAGTCCTAGCTCCTACAATGAGCAGTTCTTC. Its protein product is CASSLSDSPSSYNEQFF.

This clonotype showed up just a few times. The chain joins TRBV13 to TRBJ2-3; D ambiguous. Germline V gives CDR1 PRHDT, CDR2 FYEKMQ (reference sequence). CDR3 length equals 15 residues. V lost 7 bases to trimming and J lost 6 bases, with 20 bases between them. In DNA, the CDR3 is TGTGCCAGCATGCTTAGAGGAGTTGGTCTTGATACGCAGTATTTT. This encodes CASMLRGVGLDTQYF.

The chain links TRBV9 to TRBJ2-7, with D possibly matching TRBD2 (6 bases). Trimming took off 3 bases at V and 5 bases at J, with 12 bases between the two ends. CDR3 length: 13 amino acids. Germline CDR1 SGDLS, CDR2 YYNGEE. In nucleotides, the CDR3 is TGTGCCAGCAGCGATGGGCCGGGGGACGAGCAGTACTTC. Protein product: CASSDGPGDEQYF.

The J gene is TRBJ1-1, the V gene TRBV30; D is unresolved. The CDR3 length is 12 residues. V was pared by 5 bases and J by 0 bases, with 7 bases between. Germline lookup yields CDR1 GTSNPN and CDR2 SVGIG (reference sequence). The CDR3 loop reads CAWEALNTEAFF. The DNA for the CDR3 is TGTGCCTGGGAGGCCTTGAACACTGAAGCTTTCTTT.

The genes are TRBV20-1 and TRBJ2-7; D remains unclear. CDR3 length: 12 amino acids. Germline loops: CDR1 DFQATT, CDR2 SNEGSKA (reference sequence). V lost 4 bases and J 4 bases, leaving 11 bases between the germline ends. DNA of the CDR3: TGCAGTGCTAACCCAAATGGGTACGAGCAGTACTTC. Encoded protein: CSANPNGYEQYF.

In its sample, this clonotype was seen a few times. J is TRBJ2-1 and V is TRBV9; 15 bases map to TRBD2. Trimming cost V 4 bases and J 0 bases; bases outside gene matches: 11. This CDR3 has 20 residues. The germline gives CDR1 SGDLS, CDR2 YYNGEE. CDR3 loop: CASSLRYGTSGRSSYNEQFF. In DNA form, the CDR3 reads TGTGCCAGCAGCCTCCGATATGGGACTAGCGGGAGGAGCTCCTACAATGAGCAGTTCTTC.

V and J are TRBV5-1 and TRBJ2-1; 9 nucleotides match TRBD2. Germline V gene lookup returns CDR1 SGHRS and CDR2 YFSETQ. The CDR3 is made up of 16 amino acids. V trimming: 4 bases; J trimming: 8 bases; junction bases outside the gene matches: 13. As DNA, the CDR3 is TGCGCCAGCAGCCGTTCCAATAGCGGGAGTTTCGATGAGCAGTTCTTC. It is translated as CASSRSNSGSFDEQFF.